The rows below give T cell receptor beta chains drawn from one sample of a study of beta chain features in type 1 diabetes. The assay was immunoSEQ multiplex PCR, and TCRdb's table has in-frame clones only and misses some. Here the sample spans 300,000 to 350,000 clones, roughly 8% being singletons. The sequenced sample consisted of central memory CD4+ T cells from blood. These receptors all come from a woman between 18 and 30 years old in good health. CDR3s include the opening cysteine and the closing phenylalanine or tryptophan. A D gene is named only where the DNA matches it firmly. Part of the rows lack a size; the others show once, few, many or a class for expanded clones.

CDR3 DNA: TGTGCCAGCGGCTTAAACGCCCAGCCAGGTACAGATACGCAGTATTTT
CDR3 protein: CASGLNAQPGTDTQYF
clone size: -
J gene: TRBJ2-3
D gene: -
V gene: TRBV27

CDR3 DNA: TGTGCCAGCAGCTTCGCAGGGTTCACCGGGGAGCTGTTTTTT
CDR3 protein: CASSFAGFTGELFF
clone size: -
J gene: TRBJ2-2
D gene: -
V gene: TRBV7-2

CDR3 DNA: TGTGCCAGCAATCAGGGCCAGTCCTACAATGAGCAGTTCTTC
CDR3 protein: CASNQGQSYNEQFF
clone size: few
J gene: TRBJ2-1
D gene: -
V gene: TRBV6-6

CDR3 DNA: TGTGCCAGCAGCTTAATAGGCGGGAATGAGCAGTTCTTC
CDR3 protein: CASSLIGGNEQFF
clone size: -
J gene: TRBJ2-1
D gene: -
V gene: TRBV7-3

CDR3 DNA: TGTGCCAGCAGCCCCAATTTGCTAGCGGGAGGTGGAACAGATACGCAGTATTTT
CDR3 protein: CASSPNLLAGGGTDTQYF
clone size: few
J gene: TRBJ2-3
D gene: TRBD2
V gene: TRBV7-3

CDR3 DNA: TGTGCCAGCAGCTTAGCGCTGGAACCTTGGGGCTCCTACAATGAGCAGTTCTTC
CDR3 protein: CASSLALEPWGSYNEQFF
clone size: few
J gene: TRBJ2-1
D gene: -
V gene: TRBV7-9

CDR3 DNA: TGTGCCAGCAGTTTATCGAGGCAGGGAGGAGAAAAACTGTTTTTT
CDR3 protein: CASSLSRQGGEKLFF
clone size: -
J gene: TRBJ1-4
D gene: -
V gene: TRBV27

CDR3 DNA: TGTGCCATCAGACAAAGTGGACAAGAGACCCAGTACTTC
CDR3 protein: CAIRQSGQETQYF
clone size: few
J gene: TRBJ2-5
D gene: -
V gene: TRBV10-3

CDR3 DNA: TGCGCCAGCAGCAGGACTAGCGGCCTCACCGGGGAGCTGTTTTTT
CDR3 protein: CASSRTSGLTGELFF
clone size: few
J gene: TRBJ2-2
D gene: TRBD2
V gene: TRBV10-2

CDR3 DNA: TGTGCCACCAGCCGGCGGGAGTTTACAGATACGCAGTATTTT
CDR3 protein: CATSRREFTDTQYF
clone size: few
J gene: TRBJ2-3
D gene: TRBD2
V gene: TRBV15

CDR3 DNA: TGTGCCAGCGGAGACCCGGGACGGCCTAATGAAAAACTGTTTTTT
CDR3 protein: CASGDPGRPNEKLFF
clone size: few
J gene: TRBJ1-4
D gene: -
V gene: TRBV4-2

CDR3 DNA: TGTGCCAGCAGCACCGGGAGAACCCCTACGCAGTATTTT
CDR3 protein: CASSTGRTPTQYF
clone size: -
J gene: TRBJ2-3
D gene: -
V gene: TRBV13

CDR3 DNA: TGTGCCAGTAGTCCCCTCGGCGGGAGTTCGGCAGATACGCAGTATTTT
CDR3 protein: CASSPLGGSSADTQYF
clone size: few
J gene: TRBJ2-3
D gene: TRBD2
V gene: TRBV19

CDR3 DNA: TGCAGTGCTAGATATGGAAGGGAGCAGTACTTC
CDR3 protein: CSARYGREQYF
clone size: few
J gene: TRBJ2-7
D gene: -
V gene: TRBV20-1

CDR3 DNA: TGTGCCACCGTCCTGGCGGGTCAGCCCCAGCATTTT
CDR3 protein: CATVLAGQPQHF
clone size: few
J gene: TRBJ1-5
D gene: -
V gene: TRBV28

CDR3 DNA: TGTGCCAGCTCACCACCGGGACAAGAGACCCAGTACTTC
CDR3 protein: CASSPPGQETQYF
clone size: -
J gene: TRBJ2-5
D gene: -
V gene: TRBV18

CDR3 DNA: TGTGCCAGCAGCCGACAGTTGACCTCCTACGAGCAGTACTTC
CDR3 protein: CASSRQLTSYEQYF
clone size: few
J gene: TRBJ2-7
D gene: -
V gene: TRBV7-8

CDR3 DNA: TGTGCCAGCATTAAGAGCGGGGTTCGGGAGACCCAGTACTTC
CDR3 protein: CASIKSGVRETQYF
clone size: -
J gene: TRBJ2-5
D gene: TRBD2
V gene: TRBV2

CDR3 DNA: TGTGCCAGCAGCTTAGGCGGGAGGGCCCGAGAGACCCAGTACTTC
CDR3 protein: CASSLGGRARETQYF
clone size: few
J gene: TRBJ2-5
D gene: TRBD2
V gene: TRBV7-8

CDR3 DNA: TGTGCCAGCTCACCACAACAGGGGTCAGGGGCCAACGTCCTGACTTTC
CDR3 protein: CASSPQQGSGANVLTF
clone size: few
J gene: TRBJ2-6
D gene: TRBD1
V gene: TRBV18

CDR3 DNA: TGTGCCAGCAGTTCCTGGGAGCAGACAGGGCTTGGCAATGAGCAGTTCTTC
CDR3 protein: CASSSWEQTGLGNEQFF
clone size: -
J gene: TRBJ2-1
D gene: TRBD1
V gene: TRBV27

CDR3 DNA: TGTGCCAGCAGCACCACGGAAGGAGGCTACACCTTC
CDR3 protein: CASSTTEGGYTF
clone size: -
J gene: TRBJ1-2
D gene: -
V gene: TRBV21-1

CDR3 DNA: TGTGCCAGCAGCCGTAACTTATTACAGGGGGCGGAAGATACGCAGTATTTT
CDR3 protein: CASSRNLLQGAEDTQYF
clone size: -
J gene: TRBJ2-3
D gene: TRBD1
V gene: TRBV9

CDR3 DNA: TGTGCCAGCAGTCCCCTGTTAGGGGAGACCCAGTACTTC
CDR3 protein: CASSPLLGETQYF
clone size: few
J gene: TRBJ2-5
D gene: -
V gene: TRBV7-6